The source of this TCR beta chain is a study of regulatory T cells in long-lasting Graves disease. Deletions cut 5 bases from V and 4 bases from J, with 17 bases between. This CDR3 is built from 15 residues. The V gene's germline CDR1 is SGHVS and CDR2 FQNEAQ. The table lists this clonotype with a few counts. Combining iRepertoire HTBI primers with Arm-PCR of CDR3 regions, the authors built TCR beta libraries. TCRdb analysed the multiplex PCR reads with MiXCR anew, one entry per CDR3 protein. In the table there are around 450,000 distinct CDR3 sequences, 20% to 25% of which are singletons. The time point denotes: persistent/refractory GD, antithyroid drugs over 5 years with positive TRAb. Extracted RNA from PBMCs served as the source of the TCR library.

The rearrangement links TRBV7-8 to TRBJ1-2, with D possibly being TRBD1 (5 bases). The receptor's source is a female donor with Graves disease. The sample here was peripheral blood mononuclear cells (PBMCs), taken when the disease was refractory, from a patient treated with antithyroid drugs. The CDR3 region has the DNA TGTGCCAGCAGCGTCACTACAGGTTCACCCTATGGCTACACCTTC. This translates into CASSVTTGSPYGYTF.